These 15 T cell receptor beta chains came from one sample sequenced in a study of T cell responses to AZD1222 COVID-19 vaccine. TCRdb keeps only in-frame clones here, not all; method: immunoSEQ multiplex PCR. The sample holds about 120,000 clones, approximately 91% seen once. Material: peripheral blood, obtained on day 0 of AZD1222 vaccination. The receptors derive from an adult in good health.

The chain has TRBV30 and TRBJ2-5; D unclear. The CDR3 loop spans 12 amino acids. In germline, CDR1 is GTSNPN, CDR2 SVGIG (reference sequence). The ends were cut back, 4 bases at V and 0 bases at J, with 6 bases in the middle. The CDR3 sequence is CAWKGNQETQYF. The CDR3 DNA follows: TGTGCCTGGAAGGGCAACCAAGAGACCCAGTACTTC.

The chain recombines TRBV30 with TRBJ1-4; D is perhaps TRBD1 (6 bases). Trimming shortened V by 0 bases and J by 7 bases, and 15 bases separated the two germline ends. The CDR3 consists of 15 residues. The germline V gene has CDR1 GTSNPN and CDR2 SVGIG (reference sequence). The CDR3 spells CAWSVPGHATEKLFF. CDR3 in DNA: TGTGCCTGGAGTGTCCCGGGACATGCTACTGAAAAACTGTTTTTT.

The rearrangement joins TRBV4-3 to TRBJ2-7; TRBD1 agrees at 7 bases. Losses at the gene ends were 0 bases for V and 1 base for J; bases not matched to a gene: 3. The CDR3 length is 15 residues. Germline lookup yields CDR1 LGHNA and CDR2 YSLEER. The CDR3 bases are TGCGCCAGCAGCCAAGAACAGGGGTGGTCCTACGAGCAGTACTTC. This gives the protein CASSQEQGWSYEQYF.

The rearrangement links TRBV2 to TRBJ2-5; maybe TRBD2 (5 bases). V was trimmed by 0 bases and J by 3 bases, leaving 8 bases between them. The CDR3 runs 14 residues. Germline V gene lookup returns CDR1 SNHLY and CDR2 FYNNEI. The CDR3 spells CASSEARTEETQYF. The CDR3 nucleotides read TGTGCCAGCAGTGAAGCTCGGACTGAAGAGACCCAGTACTTC.

The chain joins TRBV5-4 to TRBJ1-5, with D possibly being TRBD1 (5 bases). Between the trimmed V and J ends, which lost 1 base and 0 bases, there was a span of 17 bases. Germline lookup yields CDR1 SGHNT and CDR2 YYREEE (reference sequence). The CDR3 is 18 amino acids. This CDR3 reads CASSLLPGPNYSNQPQHF. CDR3 nucleotide sequence: TGTGCCAGCAGCTTGCTTCCAGGGCCGAATTATAGCAATCAGCCCCAGCATTTT.

V is TRBV6-5 and J is TRBJ1-6; no reliable D call. Per the germline V gene, CDR1 is MNHEY and CDR2 is SVGAGI. The CDR3 spans 14 residues. Trimming took off 6 bases at V and 9 bases at J, with 15 bases between the two ends. CDR3 in DNA: TGTGCCAGCAGATTGACTCCGGAGGGTTCACCCCTCCACTTT. Its protein product is CASRLTPEGSPLHF.

The J gene is TRBJ1-3, the V gene TRBV27; TRBD1 matches 7 bases. J was trimmed by 4 bases and V by 3 bases; bases with no gene match: 0. CDR3 size: 13 residues. The germline V gene encodes CDR1 MNHEY and CDR2 SMNVEV (reference sequence). The chain's CDR3 is CASSLGQGNTIYF. The CDR3 DNA reads TGTGCCAGCAGTTTGGGACAGGGAAACACCATATATTTT.

The V and J genes are TRBV4-3 and TRBJ2-2; unclear D gene. Germline V gene lookup returns CDR1 LGHNA and CDR2 YSLEER. V lost 1 base to trimming and J lost 1 base, with 10 bases between them. This CDR3 contains 16 residues. This chain's CDR3 is CASSQVWGGNTGELFF. The CDR3 DNA reads TGCGCCAGCAGCCAAGTCTGGGGTGGGAACACCGGGGAGCTGTTTTTT.

The genes are TRBV6-1 and TRBJ1-1; D not resolved. Germline loops: CDR1 MNHNS, CDR2 SASEGT. The length of the CDR3 is 13 residues. Between the trimmed V and J ends, which lost 2 bases and 7 bases, there was a span of 11 bases. CDR3 loop: CASSEPWAIEAFF. The CDR3 DNA is TGTGCCAGCAGTGAACCGTGGGCCATTGAAGCTTTCTTT.

The J gene is TRBJ1-1, the V gene TRBV7-2, with D perhaps TRBD1 (6 bases). Trimming stripped 2 bases from V and 4 bases from J, with 8 bases between. The CDR3 loop spans 13 amino acids. Germline values: CDR1 SGHTA, CDR2 FQGNSA. CDR3 bases: TGTGCCAGCAGCTTAACAGGGACCACTGAAGCTTTCTTT. Translation gives CASSLTGTTEAFF.

The CDR3 is CASSQITGTGLMNTEAFF. Written as DNA, the CDR3 is TGTGCCAGCAGCCAAATAACCGGGACGGGACTAATGAACACTGAAGCTTTCTTT. V usage is TRBV4-2 and J usage is TRBJ1-1; maybe TRBD1 (5 bases). The V gene's germline CDR1 is LGHNA and CDR2 YNFKEQ. Trimming pared 2 bases from V and 0 bases from J, leaving 19 bases between. This CDR3 comprises 18 residues.

This chain uses TRBV21-1 with TRBJ2-1; the table's D call TRBD1 went unverified against the DNA. TRBV21-1 constitutes a pseudogene. The CDR3 runs 18 residues. CDR3 nucleotide sequence: TGTGCCAGCAGCACCTCAGGAGCAGGGGAACGCTCCTACAATGAGCAGTTCTTC. This gives the protein CASSTSGAGERSYNEQFF.

The chain links TRBV19 to TRBJ2-7; TRBD1 matches 8 bases. CDR3 length: 14 amino acids. CDR1 is LNHDA, CDR2 SQIVND, per germline (reference sequence). The ends lost 5 bases at V and 3 bases at J; junction bases unmatched: 6. The CDR3 coding sequence is TGTGCCAGTAGTCCGACAGGGGAGGACTACGAGCAGTACTTC. Residues: CASSPTGEDYEQYF.

The chain has TRBV10-3 and TRBJ2-7, with D possibly being TRBD2 (5 bases). Germline V gives CDR1 ENHRY, CDR2 SYGVKD. Deletions cut 9 bases from V and 1 base from J, with 10 bases between. The CDR3 consists of 12 residues. CDR3 DNA: TGTGCCATTGGAGCGGCGTCCTACGAGCAGTACTTC. Its protein product is CAIGAASYEQYF.

The gene calls are TRBV6-4 and TRBJ2-1; D remains ambiguous. V was shortened by 9 bases and J by 0 bases, with 15 bases between the two germline ends. The CDR3 loop spans 15 amino acids. The germline CDR1 and CDR2 sequences are MRHNA and SNTAGT. CDR3 sequence (DNA): TGTGCCAGTACCAGGCGGAAGAGCTCCTACAATGAGCAGTTCTTC. The encoded protein is CASTRRKSSYNEQFF.